This is a list of T cell receptor beta chains from one sample in a study of blood T cell repertoires in COVID-19. Sequencing was performed with immunoSEQ multiplex PCR; in TCRdb, only in-frame clones are kept and a portion is missing. This sample yields about 97,000 clones, of which about 90% are seen a single time; 17% belongs to the top ten. Sequenced sample: peripheral blood. The receptor source for this set is a man over 45 with acute or convalescent COVID-19. CDR3s include the opening cysteine and the closing phenylalanine or tryptophan. The order of the fields is clone size, J gene, V gene, D gene, CDR3 protein, CDR3 DNA. A D gene is named only where the DNA matches it firmly. Not all rows give a size; the values are once, few, many and, for expanded clones, a class.

-,TRBJ1-2,TRBV5-1,-,CASSLGQGLGGYTF,TGCGCCAGCAGCTTGGGGCAGGGGCTTGGTGGCTACACCTTC
-,TRBJ1-2,TRBV5-6,-,CASSLAWERIDGYTF,TGTGCCAGCAGCTTGGCGTGGGAGAGAATCGATGGCTACACCTTC
-,TRBJ1-5,TRBV2,-,CASSEGQGYQPQHF,TGTGCCAGCAGTGAAGGTCAGGGTTATCAGCCCCAGCATTTT
-,TRBJ1-5,TRBV7-9,-,CASSLTGSSNQPQHF,TGTGCCAGCAGCTTAACCGGGTCAAGCAATCAGCCCCAGCATTTT
-,TRBJ2-3,TRBV2,-,CASSDGGPTDTQYF,TGTGCCAGCAGTGATGGAGGTCCCACAGATACGCAGTATTTT
-,TRBJ2-5,TRBV7-3,TRBD2,CASSLNAGGFQETQYF,TGTGCCAGCAGCTTAAATGCGGGGGGCTTCCAAGAGACCCAGTACTTC
-,TRBJ1-6,TRBV12-3/TRBV12-4,-,CASSFGDNSPLHF,TGTGCCAGCAGTTTCGGGGATAATTCACCCCTCCACTTT
-,TRBJ1-1,TRBV3-1/TRBV3-2,TRBD1,CASSQDRGGRGGTEAFF,TGTGCCAGCAGCCAAGATAGAGGGGGCCGAGGTGGAACTGAAGCTTTCTTT
-,TRBJ1-5,TRBV6-1,TRBD1,CASSEDRGPINQPQHF,TGTGCCAGCAGTGAGGACAGGGGGCCGATCAATCAGCCCCAGCATTTT
-,TRBJ2-1,TRBV5-6,TRBD1,CASSLDGQGYNEQFF,TGTGCCAGCAGCTTGGACGGACAGGGTTACAATGAGCAGTTCTTC
-,TRBJ2-6,TRBV5-6,-,CASSLGRGANVLTF,TGTGCCAGCAGCCTGGGGAGAGGGGCCAACGTCCTGACTTTC
-,TRBJ2-7,TRBV20-1,-,CSAQGREQYF,TGCAGTGCTCAGGGGCGCGAGCAGTACTTC
few,TRBJ2-5,TRBV7-2,TRBD1,CASSLFRRGTGRETQYF,TGTGCCAGCAGCTTATTCCGTCGGGGGACAGGGCGAGAGACCCAGTACTTC
-,TRBJ2-1,TRBV11-3,TRBD1,CASSPGGQGYNEQFF,TGTGCCAGCAGCCCCGGGGGACAGGGATACAATGAGCAGTTCTTC
-,TRBJ1-2,TRBV11-1,TRBD1,CASSTGQGYGYTF,TGTGCCAGCAGCACGGGACAGGGTTATGGCTACACCTTC
few,TRBJ2-7,TRBV19,-,CASSIVPGVYEQYF,TGTGCCAGTAGTATAGTCCCAGGCGTCTACGAGCAGTACTTC
-,TRBJ2-7,TRBV2,-,CASSVAGKVYEQYF,TGTGCCAGCAGTGTGGCAGGGAAGGTCTACGAGCAGTACTTC
-,TRBJ1-1,TRBV21-1,-,CASSKEGRTGAGWNTEAFF,TGTGCCAGCAGCAAAGAGGGGCGGACAGGGGCCGGATGGAACACTGAAGCTTTCTTT
-,TRBJ2-2,TRBV2,TRBD1,CASGTGNTGELFF,TGTGCCAGTGGGACAGGGAACACCGGGGAGCTGTTTTTT
-,TRBJ2-7,TRBV28,TRBD1,CASIRDRGVYEQYF,TGTGCCAGCATCCGGGACAGGGGCGTTTACGAGCAGTACTTC
-,TRBJ1-2,TRBV12-3/TRBV12-4,-,CASSWGTNYGYTF,TGTGCCAGCAGTTGGGGGACAAACTATGGCTACACCTTC
-,TRBJ2-7,TRBV12-3/TRBV12-4,-,CASSFSSEQYF,TGTGCCAGCAGTTTTTCGAGCGAGCAGTACTTC
-,TRBJ2-7,TRBV11-2,-,CASSYSYLYEQYF,TGTGCCAGCAGCTACAGCTACCTCTACGAGCAGTACTTC
-,TRBJ1-3,TRBV5-5,-,CASSSGLVASGNTIYF,TGTGCCAGCAGCTCGGGGTTGGTGGCCTCTGGAAACACCATATATTTT
-,TRBJ2-2,TRBV3-1/TRBV3-2,-,CASSLLVTGELFF,TGTGCCAGCAGCCTACTAGTTACCGGGGAGCTGTTTTTT
-,TRBJ1-4,TRBV18,-,CASSPKGEGEKLFF,TGTGCCAGCTCACCAAAGGGAGAAGGTGAAAAACTGTTTTTT
-,TRBJ2-7,TRBV2,-,CASGVPGVEDEQYF,TGTGCCAGCGGCGTCCCGGGGGTAGAGGACGAGCAGTACTTC
-,TRBJ2-7,TRBV19,TRBD1,CASSIRGTVYEQYF,TGTGCCAGTAGTATCAGGGGGACGGTCTACGAGCAGTACTTC
-,TRBJ2-3,TRBV3-1/TRBV3-2,TRBD2,CASSRGGSTDTQYF,TGTGCCAGCAGCCGGGGGGGTAGCACAGATACGCAGTATTTT
-,TRBJ1-6,TRBV30,TRBD1,CAWSELTGSFSPLHF,TGTGCCTGGAGTGAGCTGACAGGGTCTTTTTCACCCCTCCACTTT
-,TRBJ1-5,TRBV5-1,-,CASSESPGYSNQPQHF,TGCGCCAGCAGCGAATCTCCGGGGTATAGCAATCAGCCCCAGCATTTT
-,TRBJ1-6,TRBV6-1,-,CASSELGGDNSPLHF,TGTGCCAGCAGTGAATTGGGGGGGGATAATTCACCCCTCCACTTT
-,TRBJ1-1,TRBV9,-,CASSVVGQGDEAFF,TGTGCCAGCAGCGTAGTGGGGCAGGGTGACGAAGCTTTCTTT
-,TRBJ1-1,TRBV18,TRBD1,CASSLTGGWNTEAFF,TGTGCCAGCTCACTTACAGGGGGCTGGAACACTGAAGCTTTCTTT
-,TRBJ1-2,TRBV7-9,TRBD1,CASSFTGGADYGYTF,TGTGCCAGCAGCTTCACAGGGGGCGCGGACTATGGCTACACCTTC
-,TRBJ1-1,TRBV15,TRBD1,CATSRVRGLGNTEAFF,TGTGCCACCAGCAGAGTCAGGGGGCTTGGGAACACTGAAGCTTTCTTT
-,TRBJ2-7,TRBV5-1,-,CASSLAQGYEQYF,TGCGCCAGCAGCTTGGCCCAGGGCTACGAGCAGTACTTC
once,TRBJ1-2,TRBV28,-,CASSFVAGSYGYTF,TGTGCCAGCAGTTTCGTAGCTGGTAGCTATGGCTACACCTTC
-,TRBJ1-2,TRBV29-1,-,CSVDAAEWYGGYTF,TGCAGCGTTGATGCAGCGGAGTGGTATGGAGGCTACACCTTC
-,TRBJ1-5,TRBV6-6,TRBD1,CASSLDSGQDQPQHF,TGTGCCAGCAGTCTGGACAGCGGACAGGATCAGCCCCAGCATTTT
-,TRBJ1-6,TRBV19,-,CASSLTGYNSPLHF,TGTGCCAGTAGTTTGACAGGATATAATTCACCCCTCCACTTT
-,TRBJ2-1,TRBV7-9,-,CASRQDSNEQFF,TGTGCCAGCAGACAGGACAGTAATGAGCAGTTCTTC